A single TCR beta chain is shown here with its context. Data came from immunoSEQ multiplex PCR; TCRdb stores just in-frame clones and leaves some out. Of some 450,000 clones listed, 70% to 90% are singletons. This record belongs to a study of blood T cell repertoires in COVID-19. Germline V gene sequence: CDR1 SGHNT, CDR2 YENEEA. V gave up 2 bases and J gave up 2 bases, with 20 bases separating them. This CDR3 contains 18 residues. The TCR was taken from a man aged 18-30 years with COVID-19, enrolled during active disease. The sample consisted of peripheral blood. The rearrangement uses TRBV11-3 and TRBJ2-3; maybe TRBD2 (7 bases). The CDR3 DNA reads as TGTGCCAGCAGCTTAATAATACGGCGGGGGCAGTTCACAGATACGCAGTATTTT. Translating gives CASSLIIRRGQFTDTQYF.